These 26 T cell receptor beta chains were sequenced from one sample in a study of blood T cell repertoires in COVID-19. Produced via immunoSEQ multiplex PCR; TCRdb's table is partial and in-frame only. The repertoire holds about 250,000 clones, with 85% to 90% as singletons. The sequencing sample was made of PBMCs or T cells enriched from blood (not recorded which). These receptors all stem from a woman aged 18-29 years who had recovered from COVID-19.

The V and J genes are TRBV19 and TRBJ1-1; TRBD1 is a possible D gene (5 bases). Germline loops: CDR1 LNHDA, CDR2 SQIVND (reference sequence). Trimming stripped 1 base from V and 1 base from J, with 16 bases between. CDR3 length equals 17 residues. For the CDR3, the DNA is TGTGCCAGTAGTATAGGGGGTGGGGCCGATTGGAACACTGAAGCTTTCTTT. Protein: CASSIGGGADWNTEAFF.

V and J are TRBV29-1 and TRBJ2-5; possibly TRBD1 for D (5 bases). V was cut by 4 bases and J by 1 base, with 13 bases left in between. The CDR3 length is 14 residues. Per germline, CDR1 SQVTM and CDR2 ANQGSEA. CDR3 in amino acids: CSVVVRGRQETQYF. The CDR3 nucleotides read TGCAGCGTTGTTGTAAGGGGCCGCCAAGAGACCCAGTACTTC.

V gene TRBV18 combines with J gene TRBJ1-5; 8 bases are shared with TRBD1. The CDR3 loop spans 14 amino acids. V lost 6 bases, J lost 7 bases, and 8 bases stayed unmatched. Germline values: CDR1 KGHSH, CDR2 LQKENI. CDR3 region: CASSLTGVGQPQHF. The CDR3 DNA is TGTGCCAGCTCGCTGACAGGGGTGGGGCAGCCCCAGCATTTT.

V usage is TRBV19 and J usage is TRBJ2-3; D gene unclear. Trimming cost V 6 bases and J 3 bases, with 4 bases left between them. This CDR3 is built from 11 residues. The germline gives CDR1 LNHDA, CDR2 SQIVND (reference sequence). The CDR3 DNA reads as TGTGCCAGTAGGGCTACAGATACGCAGTATTTT. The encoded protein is CASRATDTQYF. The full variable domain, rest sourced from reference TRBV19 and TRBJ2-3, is DGGITQSPKYLFRKEGQNVTLSCEQNLNHDAMYWYRQDPGQGLRLIYYSQIVNDFQKGDIAEGYSVSREKKESFPLTVTSAQKNPTAFYLCASRATDTQYFGPGTRLTVL.

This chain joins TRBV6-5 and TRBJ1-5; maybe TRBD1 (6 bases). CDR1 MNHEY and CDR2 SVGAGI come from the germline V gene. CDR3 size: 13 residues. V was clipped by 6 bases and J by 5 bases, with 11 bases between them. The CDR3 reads CASRRGGDQPQHF. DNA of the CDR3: TGTGCCAGCAGGAGAGGGGGGGATCAGCCCCAGCATTTT.

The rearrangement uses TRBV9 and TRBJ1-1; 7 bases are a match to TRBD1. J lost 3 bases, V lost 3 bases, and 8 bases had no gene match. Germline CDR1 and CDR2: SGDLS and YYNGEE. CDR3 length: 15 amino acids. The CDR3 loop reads CASSAERGRDTEAFF. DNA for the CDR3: TGTGCCAGCAGCGCAGAGAGGGGGCGCGACACTGAAGCTTTCTTT. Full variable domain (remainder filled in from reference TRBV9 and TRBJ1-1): DSGVTQTPKHLITATGQRVTLRCSPRSGDLSVYWYQQSLDQGLQFLIQYYNGEERAKGNILERFSAQQFPDLHSELNLSSLELGDSALYFCASSAERGRDTEAFFGQGTRLTVV.

CDR3 loop: CASSLSNLVASQETQYF. The DNA of the CDR3 is TGCGCCAGCAGCTTATCTAATTTAGTGGCTAGCCAAGAGACCCAGTACTTC. The chain combines TRBV5-1 with TRBJ2-5; D uncertain. V was clipped by 2 bases and J by 1 base, with 18 bases between them. The CDR3 extends over 17 amino acids. CDR1 is SGHRS, CDR2 YFSETQ, per germline.

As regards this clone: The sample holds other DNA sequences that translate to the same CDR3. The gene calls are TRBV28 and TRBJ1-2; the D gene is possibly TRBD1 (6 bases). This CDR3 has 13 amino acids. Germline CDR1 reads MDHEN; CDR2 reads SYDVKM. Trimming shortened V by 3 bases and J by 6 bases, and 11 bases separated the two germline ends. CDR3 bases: TGTGCCAGCAGTTTTCGGGGGGCTGATGGCTACACCTTC. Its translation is CASSFRGADGYTF.

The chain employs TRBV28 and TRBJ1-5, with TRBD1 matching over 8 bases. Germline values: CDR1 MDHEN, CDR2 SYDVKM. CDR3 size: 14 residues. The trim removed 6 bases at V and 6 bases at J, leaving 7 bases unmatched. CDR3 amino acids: CASRKTGVFQPQHF. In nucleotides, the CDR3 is TGTGCCAGCAGGAAGACAGGGGTGTTTCAGCCCCAGCATTTT.

The CDR3 protein is CASSLAGGVRGELFF. The DNA of the CDR3 is TGTGCCAGTAGCCTCGCCGGCGGGGTCCGCGGGGAGCTGTTTTTT. The J gene is TRBJ2-2, the V gene TRBV19; weak D call: TRBD2 (6 bases). Deletions cut 6 bases from V and 7 bases from J, with 18 bases between. Germline assignment: CDR1 LNHDA and CDR2 SQIVND (reference sequence). This CDR3 has 15 amino acids.

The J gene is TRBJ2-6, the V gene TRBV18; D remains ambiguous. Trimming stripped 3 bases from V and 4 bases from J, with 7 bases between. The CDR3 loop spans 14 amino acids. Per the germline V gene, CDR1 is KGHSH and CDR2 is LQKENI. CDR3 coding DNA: TGTGCCAGCTCACCTCCCGCGGGGGCCAACGTCCTGACTTTC. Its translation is CASSPPAGANVLTF. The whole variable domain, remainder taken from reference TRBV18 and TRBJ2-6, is NAGVMQNPRHLVRRRGQEARLRCSPMKGHSHVYWYRQLPEEGLKFMVYLQKENIIDESGMPKERFSAEFPKEGPSILRIQQVVRGDSAAYFCASSPPAGANVLTFGAGSRLTVL.

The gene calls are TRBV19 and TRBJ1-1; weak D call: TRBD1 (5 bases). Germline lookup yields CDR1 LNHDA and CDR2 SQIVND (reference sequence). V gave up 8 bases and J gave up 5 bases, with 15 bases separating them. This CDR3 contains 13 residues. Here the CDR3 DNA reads TGTGCCAGTGACGAAAGGGGAAGGACTGAAGCTTTCTTT. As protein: CASDERGRTEAFF.

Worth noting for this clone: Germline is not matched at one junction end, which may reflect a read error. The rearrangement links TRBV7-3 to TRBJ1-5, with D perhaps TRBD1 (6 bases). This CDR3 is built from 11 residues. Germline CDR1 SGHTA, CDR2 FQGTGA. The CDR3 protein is CASSLWAGVAF. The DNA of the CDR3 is TGTGCCAGCAGCTTATGGGCAGGGGTAGCTTTT.

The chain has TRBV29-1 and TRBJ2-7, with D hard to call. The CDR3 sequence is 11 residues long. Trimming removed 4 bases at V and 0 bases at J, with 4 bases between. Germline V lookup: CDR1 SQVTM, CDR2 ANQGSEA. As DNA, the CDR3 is TGCAGCGTTGTAGCCTCCTACGAGCAGTACTTC. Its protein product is CSVVASYEQYF.

CDR3 region: CASSTGYGYTF. CDR3 nucleotides: TGTGCCAGCAGCACAGGGTATGGCTACACCTTC. The chain combines TRBV6-5 with TRBJ1-2; TRBD1 might be the D (6 bases). Germline-derived CDR1 and CDR2 are MNHEY and SVGAGI. V lost 6 bases and J lost 5, with 7 bases in between. The CDR3 is 11 amino acids.

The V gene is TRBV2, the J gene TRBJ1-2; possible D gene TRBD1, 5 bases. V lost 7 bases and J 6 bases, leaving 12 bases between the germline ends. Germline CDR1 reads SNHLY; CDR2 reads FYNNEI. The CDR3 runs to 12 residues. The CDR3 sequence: CASNRHEDGYTF. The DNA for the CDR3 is TGTGCCAGCAACAGGCATGAGGATGGCTACACCTTC.

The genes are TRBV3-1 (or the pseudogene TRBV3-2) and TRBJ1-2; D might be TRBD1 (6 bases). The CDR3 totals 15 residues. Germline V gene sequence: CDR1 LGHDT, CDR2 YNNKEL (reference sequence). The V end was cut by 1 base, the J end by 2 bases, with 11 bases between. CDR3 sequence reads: CASSQVRTGNYGYTF. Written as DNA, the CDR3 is TGTGCCAGCAGCCAAGTAAGAACAGGGAACTATGGCTACACCTTC.

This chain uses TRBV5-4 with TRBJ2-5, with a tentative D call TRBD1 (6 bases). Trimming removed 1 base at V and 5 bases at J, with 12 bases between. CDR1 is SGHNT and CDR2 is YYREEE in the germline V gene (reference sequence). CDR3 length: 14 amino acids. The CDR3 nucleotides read TGTGCCAGCAGCTTGCCAGGGGACGGGGAGACCCAGTACTTC. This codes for CASSLPGDGETQYF.

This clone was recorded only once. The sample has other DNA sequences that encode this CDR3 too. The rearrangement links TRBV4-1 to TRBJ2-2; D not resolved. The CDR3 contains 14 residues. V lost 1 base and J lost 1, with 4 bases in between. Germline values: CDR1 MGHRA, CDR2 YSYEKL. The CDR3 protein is CASSQGLNTGELFF. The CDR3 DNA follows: TGCGCCAGCAGCCAAGGACTGAACACCGGGGAGCTGTTTTTT.

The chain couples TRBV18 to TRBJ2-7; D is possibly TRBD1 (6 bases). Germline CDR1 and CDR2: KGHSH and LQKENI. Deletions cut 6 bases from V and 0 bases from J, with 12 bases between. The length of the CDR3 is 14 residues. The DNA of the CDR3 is TGTGCCAGCTCCCAAGACAGGAACTCCTACGAGCAGTACTTC. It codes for CASSQDRNSYEQYF. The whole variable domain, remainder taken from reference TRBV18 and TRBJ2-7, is NAGVMQNPRHLVRRRGQEARLRCSPMKGHSHVYWYRQLPEEGLKFMVYLQKENIIDESGMPKERFSAEFPKEGPSILRIQQVVRGDSAAYFCASSQDRNSYEQYFGPGTRLTVT.

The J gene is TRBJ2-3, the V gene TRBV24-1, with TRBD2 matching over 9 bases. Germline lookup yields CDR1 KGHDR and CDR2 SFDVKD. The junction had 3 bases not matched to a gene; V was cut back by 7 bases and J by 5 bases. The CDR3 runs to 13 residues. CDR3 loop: CATRASGEDTQYF. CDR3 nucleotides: TGTGCCACCAGGGCTAGCGGGGAAGATACGCAGTATTTT.

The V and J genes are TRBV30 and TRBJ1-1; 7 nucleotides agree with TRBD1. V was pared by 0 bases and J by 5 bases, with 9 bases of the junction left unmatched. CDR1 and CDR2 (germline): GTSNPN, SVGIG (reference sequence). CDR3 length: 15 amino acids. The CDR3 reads CAWSVSGRGKTEAFF. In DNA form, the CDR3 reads TGTGCCTGGAGTGTATCTGGCAGGGGGAAGACTGAAGCTTTCTTT.

CDR3 amino acids: CASSYPGGYEQYF. The CDR3 nucleotides are TGTGCCAGCAGTTACCCAGGGGGCTACGAGCAGTACTTC. V usage is TRBV6-5 and J usage is TRBJ2-7; 7 nucleotides agree with TRBD1. The germline CDR1 and CDR2 sequences are MNHEY and SVGAGI. V lost 2 bases, J lost 3 bases, and 1 base stayed unmatched. This CDR3 comprises 13 residues.

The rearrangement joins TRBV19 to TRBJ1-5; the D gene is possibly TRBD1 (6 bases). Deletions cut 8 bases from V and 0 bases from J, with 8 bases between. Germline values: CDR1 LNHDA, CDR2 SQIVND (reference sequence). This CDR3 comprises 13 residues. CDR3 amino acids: CASWGLSNQPQHF. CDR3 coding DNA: TGTGCCAGTTGGGGGCTTAGCAATCAGCCCCAGCATTTT.

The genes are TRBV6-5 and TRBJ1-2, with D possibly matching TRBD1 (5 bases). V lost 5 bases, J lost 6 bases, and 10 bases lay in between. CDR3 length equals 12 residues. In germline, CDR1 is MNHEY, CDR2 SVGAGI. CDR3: CASSLQGNGYTF. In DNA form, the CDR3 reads TGTGCCAGCAGTCTTCAGGGTAATGGCTACACCTTC.

The CDR3 here is CASSQATGGSGANVLTF. The CDR3 bases are TGTGCCAGCAGCCAGGCCACAGGGGGCTCTGGGGCCAACGTCCTGACTTTC. The chain carries TRBV3-1 (or the pseudogene TRBV3-2) and TRBJ2-6; 8 bases agree with TRBD1. Germline V gene lookup returns CDR1 LGHDT and CDR2 YNNKEL (reference sequence). The junction had 4 bases not matched to a gene; V was cut back by 3 bases and J by 0 bases. The CDR3 contains 17 residues.